The T cell receptor (beta chain) described here comes from a study of shared clonotypes between healthy human individuals. Study-wide points: The study sampled only blood, and tissue repertoires likely differ.

This clone was found once. The antigen is undetermined. With 11 bases clipped from V and 2 bases from J, the junction kept 5 bases outside the gene matches. Germline V gives CDR1 MNHEY, CDR2 SMNVEV (reference sequence). The CDR3 runs 12 residues. This table comes from immunoSEQ multiplex PCR, and its TCRdb copy is limited to in-frame clones, with some not included. The sample holds about 380,000 clones, about 97% seen once. This TCR derives from a man aged 25-40 years in good health. Sequences were obtained from memory CD8+ T cells sorted from blood. The subset is: CD45RO+ cells pooled with CCR7-negative TemRA cells. The rearrangement links TRBV27 to TRBJ2-7, with 8 nucleotides matching TRBD2. The CDR3 nucleotides read TGTGCCTCCGGGACTAGGGCCTACGAGCAGTACTTC. This translates into CASGTRAYEQYF.